This T cell receptor (beta chain) appears in the sequencing data of a study of T cell changes during pregnancy in multiple sclerosis. Profiling relied on immunoSEQ multiplex PCR, and the TCRdb table lists in-frame clones only, not all of them. The profile covers under 75,000 clones, with approximately 93% appearing a single time and roughly 3.1% taken by the ten largest. The germline V gene encodes CDR1 MDHEN and CDR2 SYDVKM. J lost 5 bases, V lost 6 bases, and 2 bases had no gene match. The CDR3 spans 13 residues. This receptor was taken from a female donor with multiple sclerosis, enrolled in a pregnancy study. The sample consisted of CD8+ T cells from peripheral blood mononuclear cells, taken in the second trimester of pregnancy. The chain couples TRBV28 to TRBJ2-5; 11 nucleotides agree with TRBD2. The CDR3 protein is CASSLAGGETQYF. The CDR3 bases are TGTGCCAGCAGCCTAGCGGGAGGCGAGACCCAGTACTTC. Complete variable domain (other parts from reference TRBV28 and TRBJ2-5): DVKVTQSSRYLVKRTGEKVFLECVQDMDHENMFWYRQDPGLGLRLIYFSYDVKMKEKGDIPEGYSVSREKKERFSLILESASTNQTSMYLCASSLAGGETQYFGPGTRLLVL.